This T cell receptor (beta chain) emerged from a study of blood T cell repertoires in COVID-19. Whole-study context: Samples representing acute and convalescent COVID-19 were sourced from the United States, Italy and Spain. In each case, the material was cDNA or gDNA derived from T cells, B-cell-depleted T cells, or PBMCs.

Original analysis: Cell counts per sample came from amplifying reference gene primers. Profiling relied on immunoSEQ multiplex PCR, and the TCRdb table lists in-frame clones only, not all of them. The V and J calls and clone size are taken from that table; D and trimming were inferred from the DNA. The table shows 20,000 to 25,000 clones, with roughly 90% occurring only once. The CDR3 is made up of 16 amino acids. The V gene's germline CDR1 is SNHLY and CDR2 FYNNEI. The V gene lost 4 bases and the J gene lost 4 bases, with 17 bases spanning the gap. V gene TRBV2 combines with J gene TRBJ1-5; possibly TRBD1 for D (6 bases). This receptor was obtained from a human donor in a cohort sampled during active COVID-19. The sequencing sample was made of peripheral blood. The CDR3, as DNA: TGTGCCAGCAGTGTAGATAGCCGACAGGCGAATCAGCCCCAGCATTTT. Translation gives CASSVDSRQANQPQHF. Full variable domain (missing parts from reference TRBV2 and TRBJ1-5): EPEVTQTPSHQVTQMGQEVILRCVPISNHLYFYWYRQILGQKVEFLVSFYNNEISEKSEIFDDQFSVERPDGSNFTLKIRSTKLEDSAMYFCASSVDSRQANQPQHFGDGTRLSIL.